This TCR beta chain was captured in a study of T cell repertoires and HLA-DP antigens (dated by TCRdb to between 2018 and 2020). Concerning the study at large: An in vitro model of CD4+ T cell alloreactivity against allogeneic HLA-DP presented by transduced HeLa cells was used in the study. The three donors, two male and one female, ranged from the 18-to-29 to the 60-to-69 age band. On average, about 220 ng of DNA went in for sorted CD137+CD4+ samples, versus roughly 1,300 ng for pre-culture CD4+ samples. Compared with self, one alloantigen differed at one amino acid in the peptide-binding groove and the other differed at under 11, modelling structurally similar versus dissimilar alloantigens.

Trimming costs V 4 bases and J 4 bases, and their ends lie 13 bases apart. As encoded in the germline V gene, CDR1 is SGHVS while CDR2 is FQNEAQ. The CDR3, from cysteine to phenylalanine, totals 14 residues. Only the CDR3 region is kept as DNA, spanning 42 bases read in frame from base 1. Untouched CD4+ T cells were isolated from Ficoll-separated PBMC by magnetic bead negative selection, reaching an average purity of roughly 98%. Untouched CD4+ T cells were isolated from Ficoll-separated PBMC with magnetic beads, reaching approximately 98% purity with negligible CD8+ contamination. Peripheral blood mononuclear cells came from the buffy coats of a few healthy blood donors, who served as the study's donors. CMV seronegative status was shared by all three donors. The DNeasy Blood & Tissue Kit was used for extraction of genomic DNA. For each subject, genomic DNA from sorted CD137+CD4+ cells and from pre-culture CD4+ baseline samples underwent TCRB sequencing.

The immunoSEQ multiplex PCR, with forward primers for 54 TRBV segments and reverse primers for 13 TRBJ segments, was used to amplify TCRB CDR3 regions. Pre-culture CD4+ samples were sequenced at deep resolution, targeting approximately 200,000 T cell genomes. Sequencing of the amplicons was done on an Illumina HiSeq System, giving 87 bp reads that spanned the CDR3. On the authors' methods: PCR and sequencing errors in the reads were corrected, and CDR3 regions were defined by aligning to IMGT reference sequences. Synthetic template pools were used to estimate template counts and unique rearrangement counts. Clonality was computed by subtracting Pielou's evenness from 1. The Daley-Smith estimator was used to estimate richness. Repertoire overlap was measured with Morisita's index. Clones present in cultured samples but not detected in the pre-culture repertoire of the same donor were defined as low-abundance clones. The immuneACCESS repertoire file appears here via TCRdb, limited to in-frame rearrangements. These files lack a portion of the clones; in checked studies, under half of the deficit traces to unresolved V genes, and the cause of the others is not known. D and trimming come from the DNA, and the V and J calls and clone size come from that table. The sample includes approximately 73,000 clones, with around 77% observed a single time. Around 1.4% of the sample goes to the ten largest clones.

Regarding this clone: This clone's antigen is unknown. No base qualities exist here, and no much larger clone lies one base off it.

Results the study describes overall, beyond this receptor: Clones undetected before culture had an average cumulative frequency of approximately 38% against one allele versus around 49% against the other. Naive and memory CD4+ repertoires were not analysed separately. Clonality of sorted CD137+ cells was similar against both alloantigens (around 0.41) and much higher than in pre-culture samples (roughly 0.04). The study was limited by having just a few donors, by relying on a non-physiological HeLa antigen-presenting system, and by using total CD4+ cells as responders.

What was sequenced was CD4+ T cells from PBMCs. This TCR derives from a man aged 55 to 69 in good health and CMV-seronegative. The rearranged chain carries TRBV7-8 and TRBJ1-2; the D region possibly corresponds to TRBD1 (5 bases align). The DNA sequence is as follows: TGTGCCAGCAGCTCTCGAGGGGACTTCTATGGCTACACCTTC. It translates as CASSSRGDFYGYTF. Reference TRBV7-8 and TRBJ1-2 proteins supply the regions before and after the CDR3; the full variable domain is: GAGVSQSPRYKVAKRGQDVALRCDPISGHVSLFWYQQALGQGPEFLTYFQNEAQLDKSGLPSDRFFAERPEGSVSTLKIQRTQQEDSAVYLCASSSRGDFYGYTFGSGTRLTVV.